This T cell receptor (beta chain) came from a study of cytomegalovirus exposure and HLA in healthy donors. Notes on the study in general: In vitro confirmation showed a few CMV-associated chains to be CMV antigen specific. Reports described diagnosis of cytomegalovirus status by the classifier as highly specific and sensitive.

Worth noting for this clone: Its matching antigen is unknown.

This CDR3 has 14 residues. Germline-derived CDR1 and CDR2 are KGHSH and LQKENI. The ends were cut back, 3 bases at V and 7 bases at J, with 15 bases in the middle. Donors came from a validation cohort of over a hundred subjects, distinct from the first 666-subject cohort. Clones were sequenced by immunoSEQ multiplex PCR, and TCRdb holds only the in-frame ones, with some missing. The sample lists about 220,000 clones; roughly 88% were seen once. The sequenced material came from PBMCs. V and J are TRBV18 and TRBJ1-2, with TRBD1 as a possible D gene (6 bases). This receptor was obtained from a woman between 18 and 29 years old in good health and CMV-seronegative. CDR3 DNA sequence: TGTGCCAGCTCACCGGACCAGGGGCGGGTTGGCTACACCTTC. Translation gives CASSPDQGRVGYTF.